This TCR beta chain was sequenced for a study of regulatory T cells in long-lasting Graves disease. CDR3 regions were amplified by Arm-PCR using iRepertoire HTBI primers to build TCR beta libraries. TCRdb recomputed calls from the multiplex PCR reads with MiXCR, one row per CDR3 protein. This sample has roughly 700,000 distinct CDR3 sequences, with roughly 30% found just once. Documented time point: persistent/refractory GD, antithyroid drugs over 5 years with positive TRAb. The TCR library was made from RNA that had been extracted from PBMCs in TRIzol. Guidelines of the American Thyroid Association were used to diagnose Graves' disease. Patients came from an endocrinology department in Xi'an, China. Each patient gave roughly 10 milliliters of EDTA-anticoagulated peripheral blood. The CDR3 covers 15 residues. The V gene end was trimmed by 7 bases and the J gene end by 7 bases; junction bases not matched to a gene: 12.

The chain has TRBV12-3 or TRBV12-4 and TRBJ2-7; 11 bases align to TRBD2. Material: peripheral blood mononuclear cells (PBMCs), obtained when the disease was refractory, from a patient treated with antithyroid drugs. This sequence was found in a female donor with Graves disease. CDR3 bases: TGTGCCAGCAACACACCCAATAGCGGGAGGGATGAGCAGTACTTC. This sequence encodes CASNTPNSGRDEQYF.